The table lists the clone carrying this T cell receptor (beta chain) with a few counts. TCRdb reprocessed the PCR reads via MiXCR and lists one record per CDR3 protein. The sample contains tens of thousands of distinct CDR3 sequences, 30% to 40% of which appear only once. The record originates from a study of tumor-infiltrating lymphocytes in oesophageal squamous cell carcinoma. The trim removed 1 base at V and 0 bases at J, leaving 3 bases unmatched. Germline CDR1 and CDR2: SGHVS and FQNEAQ. CDR3 length: 16 amino acids. The gene calls are TRBV7-8 and TRBJ2-7, with TRBD2 identical over 10 bases. Sequences were obtained from esophageal tumor tissue. The origin of this receptor is a male donor with esophageal squamous cell carcinoma. The CDR3 protein is CASSLGSSGSSYEQYF. The CDR3 DNA sequence: TGTGCCAGCAGCTTAGGTTCTAGCGGGAGCTCCTACGAGCAGTACTTC. The full variable domain, in which reference TRBV7-8 and TRBJ2-7 provide the parts outside the CDR3, is GAGVSQSPRYKVAKRGQDVALRCDPISGHVSLFWYQQALGQGPEFLTYFQNEAQLDKSGLPSDRFFAERPEGSVSTLKIQRTQQEDSAVYLCASSLGSSGSSYEQYFGPGTRLTVT.